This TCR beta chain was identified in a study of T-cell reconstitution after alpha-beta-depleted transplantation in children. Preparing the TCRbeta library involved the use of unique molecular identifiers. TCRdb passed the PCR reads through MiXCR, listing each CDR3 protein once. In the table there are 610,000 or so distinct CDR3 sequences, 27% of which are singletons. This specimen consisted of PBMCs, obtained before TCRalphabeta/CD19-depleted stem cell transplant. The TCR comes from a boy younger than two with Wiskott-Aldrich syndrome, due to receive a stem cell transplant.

The CDR3: CSARSGTPSVEQYF. The CDR3 nucleotides read TGCAGTGCTAGGTCCGGGACTCCCTCGGTCGAGCAGTACTTC. The chain combines TRBV20-1 with TRBJ2-7; D might be TRBD2 (6 bases). CDR1 and CDR2 from the germline V gene are DFQATT and SNEGSKA (reference sequence). The CDR3 loop spans 14 amino acids. Trimming took 3 bases from V and 6 from J, leaving 18 bases between them.